The clone carrying this TCR beta chain was seen ten or more times. The data stem from a study of early T cells in non-severe SARS-CoV-2 infection. One entry per CDR3 protein, called by TCRdb with MiXCR from the 5' RACE reads. The repertoire includes around 20,000 distinct CDR3 sequences, over 4% of them detected once, and roughly 5.7% sits in the top ten. The V and J ends lost 4 bases and 4 bases respectively, with 8 bases between them. CDR3 size: 13 residues. The germline V gene encodes CDR1 KGHSH and CDR2 LQKENI. The chain carries TRBV18 and TRBJ1-5; no reliable D call. The sequencing sample was made of whole blood. This receptor was identified in an adult who was a healthcare worker with PCR-confirmed SARS-CoV-2 infection or an uninfected control (not recorded which). For the CDR3, the DNA is TGTGCCAGCTCACGAGGTTCTAATCAGCCCCAGCATTTT. This encodes CASSRGSNQPQHF. Full variable domain (outside the CDR3, taken from reference TRBV18 and TRBJ1-5): NAGVMQNPRHLVRRRGQEARLRCSPMKGHSHVYWYRQLPEEGLKFMVYLQKENIIDESGMPKERFSAEFPKEGPSILRIQQVVRGDSAAYFCASSRGSNQPQHFGDGTRLSIL.